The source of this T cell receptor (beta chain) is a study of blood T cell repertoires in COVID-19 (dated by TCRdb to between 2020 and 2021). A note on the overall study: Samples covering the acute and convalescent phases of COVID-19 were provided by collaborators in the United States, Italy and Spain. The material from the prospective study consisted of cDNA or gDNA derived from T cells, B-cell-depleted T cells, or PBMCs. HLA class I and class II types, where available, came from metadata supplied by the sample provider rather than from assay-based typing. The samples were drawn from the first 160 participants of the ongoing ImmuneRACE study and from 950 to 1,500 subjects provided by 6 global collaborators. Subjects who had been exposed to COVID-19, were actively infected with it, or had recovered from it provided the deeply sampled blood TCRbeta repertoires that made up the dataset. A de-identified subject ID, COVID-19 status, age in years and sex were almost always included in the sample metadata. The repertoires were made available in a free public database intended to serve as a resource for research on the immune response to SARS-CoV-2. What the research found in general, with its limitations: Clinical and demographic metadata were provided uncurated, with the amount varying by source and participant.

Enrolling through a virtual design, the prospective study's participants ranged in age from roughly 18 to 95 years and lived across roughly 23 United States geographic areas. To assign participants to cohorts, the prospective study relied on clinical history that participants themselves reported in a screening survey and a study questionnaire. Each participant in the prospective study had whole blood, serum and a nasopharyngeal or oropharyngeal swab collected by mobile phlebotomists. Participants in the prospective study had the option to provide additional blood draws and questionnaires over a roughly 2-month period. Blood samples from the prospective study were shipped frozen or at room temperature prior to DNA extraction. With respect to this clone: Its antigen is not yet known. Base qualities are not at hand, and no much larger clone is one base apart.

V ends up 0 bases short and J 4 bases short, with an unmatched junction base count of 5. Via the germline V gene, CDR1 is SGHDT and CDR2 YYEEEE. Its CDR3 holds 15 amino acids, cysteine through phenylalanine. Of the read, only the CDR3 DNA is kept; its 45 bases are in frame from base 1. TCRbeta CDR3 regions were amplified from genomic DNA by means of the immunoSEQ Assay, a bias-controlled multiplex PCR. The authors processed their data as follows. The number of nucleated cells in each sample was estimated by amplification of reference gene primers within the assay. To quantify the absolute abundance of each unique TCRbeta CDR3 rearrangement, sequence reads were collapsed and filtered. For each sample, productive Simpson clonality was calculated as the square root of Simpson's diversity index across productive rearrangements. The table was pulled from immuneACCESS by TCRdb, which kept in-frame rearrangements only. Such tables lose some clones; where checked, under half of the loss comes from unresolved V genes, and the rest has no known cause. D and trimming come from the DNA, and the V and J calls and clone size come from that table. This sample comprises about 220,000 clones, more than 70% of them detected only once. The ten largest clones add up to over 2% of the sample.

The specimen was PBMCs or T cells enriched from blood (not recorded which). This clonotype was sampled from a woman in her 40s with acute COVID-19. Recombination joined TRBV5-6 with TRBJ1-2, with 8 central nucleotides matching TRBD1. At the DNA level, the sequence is TGTGCCAGCAGCTTGGGGGACAGGTACTTCTATGGCTACACCTTC. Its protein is CASSLGDRYFYGYTF.